This entry lists 16 T cell receptor beta chains sequenced from one sample in a study of blood T cell repertoires in COVID-19. Produced via immunoSEQ multiplex PCR; TCRdb's table is partial and in-frame only. Of 200,000 to 300,000 clones listed, 80% to 90% are singletons. The sequenced sample was PBMCs or T cells enriched from blood (not recorded which). The receptors were gathered from a middle-aged man who had recovered from COVID-19.

The DNA of the CDR3 is TGTGCCAGCAGTCAAAGGGGAGGATCTAGCACAGATACGCAGTATTTT. It translates to CASSQRGGSSTDTQYF. The gene calls are TRBV7-9 and TRBJ2-3; D perhaps matches TRBD2 (6 bases). Germline lookup yields CDR1 SEHNR and CDR2 FQNEAQ (reference sequence). The CDR3 totals 16 residues. V gave up 6 bases and J gave up 0 bases, with 16 bases separating them.

The V and J genes are TRBV6-2 or TRBV6-3 and TRBJ1-5; D is uncertain. Trimming took 4 bases from V and 7 from J, leaving 17 bases between them. The length of the CDR3 is 15 residues. Germline V gives CDR1 MNHEY, CDR2 SVGEGT. As DNA, the CDR3 is TGTGCCAGCAGTTTCGGATCGGGATTAAGGCAGCCCCAGCATTTT. This translates into CASSFGSGLRQPQHF.

The chain combines TRBV29-1 with TRBJ1-1, with 8 bases matching TRBD1. The germline gives CDR1 SQVTM, CDR2 ANQGSEA. The CDR3 covers 15 residues. Trimming removed 4 bases from V and 5 bases from J; junction bases left unmatched: 12. CDR3 bases: TGCAGCGTTGTTGGACAGGGTGCTCGAACAACTGAAGCTTTCTTT. Protein sequence: CSVVGQGARTTEAFF.

This chain connects TRBV30 to TRBJ1-2; 10 bases match TRBD1. Germline-derived CDR1 and CDR2 are GTSNPN and SVGIG (reference sequence). CDR3 size: 14 residues. V shed 3 bases and J 7 bases; nucleotides not matched to a gene: 8. The CDR3 DNA follows: TGTGCCTGGAGGAAGTACGGGACAGGGGTTGGCTACACCTTC. Protein product: CAWRKYGTGVGYTF.

The genes are TRBV25-1 and TRBJ1-1; D possibly corresponds to TRBD1 (5 bases). Trimming shortened V by 6 bases and J by 5 bases, and 16 bases separated the two germline ends. This CDR3 has 14 residues. Germline V CDR1 and CDR2: MGHDK, SYGVNS. The CDR3 loop is CASRQTGLGTEAFF. DNA for the CDR3: TGTGCCAGCAGACAAACAGGTCTCGGAACTGAAGCTTTCTTT.

The chain recombines TRBV7-8 with TRBJ2-1; unclear D gene. In germline, CDR1 is SGHVS, CDR2 FQNEAQ. The length of the CDR3 is 13 residues. V dropped 0 bases and J dropped 6 bases, with 6 bases sitting between them. CDR3: CASSLARGNEQFF. The DNA of the CDR3 is TGTGCCAGCAGCTTAGCGCGCGGCAATGAGCAGTTCTTC.

The V and J genes are TRBV5-4 and TRBJ2-7; D may be TRBD1 (7 bases). The V end was cut by 0 bases, the J end by 3 bases, with 10 bases between. The germline V gene has CDR1 SGHNT and CDR2 YYREEE (reference sequence). The CDR3 runs 14 residues. The CDR3 nucleotides read TGTGCCAGCAGCTTGGGCCAGGGGGGCTACGAGCAGTACTTC. Translating it yields CASSLGQGGYEQYF.

This sequence joins TRBV5-5 and TRBJ2-6; D unresolved. Trimming pared 5 bases from V and 1 base from J, leaving 19 bases between. Germline loops: CDR1 SGHKS, CDR2 YYEKEE (reference sequence). The CDR3 is 18 residues long. CDR3 sequence: CASRATGSYSSGANVLTF. In DNA, the CDR3 is TGTGCCAGCAGGGCTACCGGGTCCTATTCGTCTGGGGCCAACGTCCTGACTTTC.

The chain recombines TRBV4-2 with TRBJ2-3, with TRBD1 matching over 9 bases. The CDR3 sequence is 19 residues long. V lost 2 bases to trimming and J lost 0 bases; unmatched junction nucleotides: 12. Germline lookup yields CDR1 LGHNA and CDR2 YNFKEQ. Here the CDR3 reads CASSQNWALGQGSTDTQYF. CDR3 coding DNA: TGTGCCAGCAGCCAAAATTGGGCCTTGGGACAGGGAAGCACAGATACGCAGTATTTT.

This sequence joins TRBV10-3 and TRBJ2-5; D might be TRBD2 (7 bases). The CDR3 is made up of 15 amino acids. Trimming removed 4 bases at V and 4 bases at J, with 16 bases between. CDR1 is ENHRY and CDR2 is SYGVKD in the germline V gene. The CDR3 reads CAISGPRGGRETQYF. The CDR3 DNA sequence: TGTGCCATCAGTGGTCCCAGGGGAGGGCGAGAGACCCAGTACTTC.

The chain carries TRBV18 and TRBJ2-1; 11 positions agree with TRBD2. Germline CDR1 is KGHSH and CDR2 is LQKENI. V dropped 3 bases and J dropped 8; count of bases not matched to a gene: 6. The CDR3 extends over 15 amino acids. CDR3 coding DNA: TGTGCCAGCTCACCTGGACTAGCGGGCTTCCATGAGCAGTTCTTC. It translates to CASSPGLAGFHEQFF.

V is TRBV6-2 or TRBV6-3 and J is TRBJ2-7, with 7 positions matching TRBD2. There are 13 residues in the CDR3. Trimming at V came to 3 bases and at J to 9 bases, leaving 8 bases not matched to a gene. Per germline, CDR1 MNHEY and CDR2 SVGEGT. DNA of the CDR3: TGTGCCAGCAGTTATCCCCCGGGGGGAGGGCAGTACTTC. Its translation: CASSYPPGGGQYF.

This rearrangement joins TRBV19 to TRBJ2-7; maybe TRBD1 (6 bases). CDR1 LNHDA and CDR2 SQIVND come from the germline V gene (reference sequence). This CDR3 is 16 amino acids long. Trimming pared 3 bases from V and 0 bases from J, leaving 15 bases between. This CDR3 reads CASSMPGQLFSYEQYF. In nucleotides, the CDR3 is TGTGCCAGTAGTATGCCGGGACAACTATTCTCCTACGAGCAGTACTTC.

V is TRBV7-9 and J is TRBJ1-6; 11 bases fit TRBD1. With V trimmed by 3 bases and J by 7 bases, 5 bases remained unmatched. The CDR3 length is 16 residues. Germline V CDR1 and CDR2: SEHNR, FQNEAQ (reference sequence). The chain's CDR3 is CASSFSWTGGNSPLHF. In nucleotides, the CDR3 is TGTGCCAGCAGCTTTTCCTGGACAGGGGGCAATTCACCCCTCCACTTT.

The J gene is TRBJ2-5, the V gene TRBV10-3, with 11 bases aligning to TRBD1. With 2 bases clipped from V and 2 bases from J, the junction kept 1 base outside the gene matches. Germline CDR1 and CDR2: ENHRY and SYGVKD. The CDR3 has 15 amino acids. The CDR3 here is CAISEGDRGQETQYF. The CDR3 region has the DNA TGTGCCATCAGTGAGGGGGACAGGGGGCAAGAGACCCAGTACTTC.

The chain recombines TRBV19 with TRBJ2-7; 7 nucleotides line up with TRBD1. V trimming: 4 bases; J trimming: 0 bases; junction bases outside the gene matches: 12. CDR3 length: 17 amino acids. The germline V gene has CDR1 LNHDA and CDR2 SQIVND (reference sequence). The CDR3 region has the DNA TGTGCCAGTAGTACCACCCCGGGACAGTATAGCTCCTACGAGCAGTACTTC. Translating it yields CASSTTPGQYSSYEQYF.